The 27 T cell receptor beta chains given below trace back to one sample, sequenced in a study of regulatory T cells in long-lasting Graves disease. Time point meaning: newly diagnosed GD, antithyroid drugs for less than 3 months. Scientists built the TCR library using RNA that was extracted from PBMCs. Assembly of TCR beta libraries relied on iRepertoire HTBI primers together with Arm-PCR of CDR3 regions. TCRdb reanalysed the multiplex PCR reads using MiXCR and keeps one entry per CDR3 protein. The data show 550,000 to 600,000 distinct CDR3 sequences, roughly 15% seen once. Separately, the same data were catalogued under a study of T cells in Graves' hyperthyroidism and ophthalmopathy.

The sample was peripheral blood mononuclear cells (PBMCs), taken at new diagnosis, from a patient treated with antithyroid drugs. The receptor set was obtained from a man aged 18-30 years with Graves disease.

The V call is TRBV13, the J call TRBJ1-1; 11 bases match TRBD1. V was pared by 2 bases and J by 8 bases, with 10 bases of the junction left unmatched. Germline loops: CDR1 PRHDT, CDR2 FYEKMQ (reference sequence). This CDR3 has 16 residues. DNA of the CDR3: TGTGCCAGCAGCTTAAGAGGTCTGGGACAGGGGGGAGAAGCTTTCTTT. Translated, it gives CASSLRGLGQGGEAFF.

This clonotype was seen more than once but under ten times. V gene TRBV4-1 combines with J gene TRBJ2-2, with a possible D match to TRBD1 (6 bases). Germline CDR1 reads MGHRA; CDR2 reads YSYEKL. There are 17 residues in the CDR3. V lost 0 bases to trimming and J lost 4 bases, with 15 bases between them. The DNA of the CDR3 is TGCGCCAGCAGCCAAGAGGGGGCGACGTGGACCACCGGGGAGCTGTTTTTT. Its protein product is CASSQEGATWTTGELFF.

A few counts support this clonotype. The rearrangement uses TRBV4-1 and TRBJ1-5; no reliable D call. The CDR3 covers 14 residues. CDR1 MGHRA and CDR2 YSYEKL come from the germline V gene. Trimming cost V 1 base and J 5 bases, with 9 bases left between them. The CDR3 here is CASSQVASYQPQHF. CDR3 DNA: TGCGCCAGCAGCCAAGTTGCCAGCTATCAGCCCCAGCATTTT.

The chain carries TRBV7-9 and TRBJ1-2; D is possibly TRBD1 (6 bases). Between the trimmed V and J ends, which lost 5 bases and 3 bases, there was a span of 13 bases. Germline CDR1 and CDR2: SEHNR and FQNEAQ (reference sequence). CDR3 length: 14 amino acids. In DNA form, the CDR3 reads TGTGCCAGCAGCCCCGGACAGATCTACTATGGCTACACCTTC. It encodes CASSPGQIYYGYTF.

V and J are TRBV11-1 and TRBJ2-3; D gene uncertain. V was cut by 5 bases and J by 4 bases, with 19 bases left in between. This CDR3 contains 16 residues. Germline CDR1 is SGHAT and CDR2 is FQDESV (reference sequence). For the CDR3, the DNA is TGTGCCAGCAGCCAAGGCACCGGGCGACGACCAGATACGCAGTATTTT. Its translation: CASSQGTGRRPDTQYF.

The chain uses TRBV28 and TRBJ2-5; D may be TRBD1 or TRBD2 (6 bases each). This CDR3 has 14 residues. The germline V gene has CDR1 MDHEN and CDR2 SYDVKM. V was pared by 3 bases and J by 5 bases, with 13 bases between. The CDR3 loop is CASSFWGAWETQYF. The CDR3 DNA sequence: TGTGCCAGCAGTTTTTGGGGGGCATGGGAGACCCAGTACTTC.

In its sample, this clonotype was seen a few times. The chain joins TRBV7-3 to TRBJ2-2, with 7 bases identical to TRBD1. J lost 8 bases, V lost 4 bases, and 4 bases had no gene match. This CDR3 has 13 amino acids. Germline-derived CDR1 and CDR2 are SGHTA and FQGTGA. CDR3 nucleotides: TGTGCCAGCAGCTCAGACAGGGCTGGGGAGCTGTTTTTT. It specifies CASSSDRAGELFF.

In its sample, this clonotype was seen a few times. The chain employs TRBV4-1 and TRBJ2-5; no clear D gene. Trimming took off 0 bases at V and 7 bases at J, with 6 bases between the two ends. The CDR3 covers 12 residues. The germline gives CDR1 MGHRA, CDR2 YSYEKL. The CDR3 loop is CASSQETGTQYF. The CDR3 DNA reads as TGCGCCAGCAGCCAAGAAACGGGGACCCAGTACTTC.

This clonotype was found a few times. This could be a read error, since a much larger clone is one nucleotide away. The conserved phenylalanine or tryptophan is not found at the CDR3 terminus, so this likely reflects a read error. This chain links TRBV30 with TRBJ1-4; D uncertain. This CDR3 contains 14 residues. Trimming cost V 3 bases and J 8 bases, with 16 bases left between them. CDR1 and CDR2 (germline): GTSNPN, SVGIG (reference sequence). This CDR3 reads CAWRRTAHQEKLFL. DNA of the CDR3: TGTGCCTGGAGGCGTACGGCCCACCAAGAAAAACTGTTTTTA.

The chain employs TRBV6-5 and TRBJ1-2; D remains ambiguous. The CDR3 contains 14 residues. Germline CDR1 reads MNHEY; CDR2 reads SVGAGI. Trimming shortened V by 0 bases and J by 3 bases, and 8 bases separated the two germline ends. Here the CDR3 reads CASSYSGSDYGYTF. CDR3 nucleotides: TGTGCCAGCAGTTACTCCGGCAGTGACTATGGCTACACCTTC.

In this sample, this clonotype turned up many times. The gene calls are TRBV28 and TRBJ1-1; 8 positions match TRBD1. The CDR3 length is 16 residues. Germline V CDR1 and CDR2: MDHEN, SYDVKM. V shed 6 bases and J 0 bases; nucleotides not matched to a gene: 9. Written as DNA, the CDR3 is TGTGCCAGCAGGACAACCGGGACAGGACTGAACACTGAAGCTTTCTTT. Residues: CASRTTGTGLNTEAFF.

The chain uses TRBV7-9 and TRBJ2-7; TRBD1 aligns across 8 bases. The length of the CDR3 is 17 residues. V lost 7 bases to trimming and J lost 7 bases; unmatched junction nucleotides: 21. Germline V gene data show CDR1 as SEHNR and CDR2 as FQNEAQ (reference sequence). CDR3 sequence: CASTSEEMRQGAREQYF. CDR3 nucleotides: TGTGCCAGCACTTCCGAGGAAATGCGGCAGGGGGCGCGAGAGCAGTACTTC.

This sequence joins TRBV5-1 and TRBJ2-1; unclear D gene. The CDR3 length is 15 residues. Germline assignment: CDR1 SGHRS and CDR2 YFSETQ. V lost 2 bases, J lost 5 bases, and 14 bases lay in between. CDR3 region: CASSFTDMRNNEQFF. The CDR3 DNA is TGCGCCAGCAGCTTTACCGACATGAGGAACAATGAGCAGTTCTTC.

J is TRBJ2-1 and V is TRBV25-1, with 8 bases fitting TRBD1. After removal of 7 bases from V and 9 bases from J, the junction contained 5 bases not matched to a gene. This CDR3 contains 12 residues. Germline V CDR1 and CDR2: MGHDK, SYGVNS. The CDR3 here is CASNQGAGEQFF. CDR3 sequence (DNA): TGTGCCAGCAACCAGGGGGCTGGTGAGCAGTTCTTC.

This clonotype appeared many times. The chain recombines TRBV3-1 with TRBJ1-1, with 12 nucleotides matching TRBD1. V shed 2 bases and J 3 bases; nucleotides not matched to a gene: 4. Per the germline V gene, CDR1 is LGHDT and CDR2 is YNNKEL (reference sequence). This CDR3 has 16 residues. The CDR3 protein is CASSQLGQGAYTEAFF. The CDR3 nucleotides are TGTGCCAGCAGCCAACTGGGACAGGGGGCGTACACTGAAGCTTTCTTT.

This rearrangement joins TRBV29-1 to TRBJ1-5; tentative D call: TRBD1 (6 bases). This CDR3 spans 15 amino acids. V was trimmed by 7 bases and J by 1 base, leaving 17 bases between them. Germline assignment: CDR1 SQVTM and CDR2 ANQGSEA. The CDR3 DNA sequence: TGCAGCGGGGATTACAGGGAAGTAAGCAATCAGCCCCAGCATTTT. Translation gives CSGDYREVSNQPQHF.

At least ten counts were recorded for this clonotype. This rearrangement joins TRBV7-9 to TRBJ2-1, with 9 bases fitting TRBD1. The germline V gene has CDR1 SEHNR and CDR2 FQNEAQ (reference sequence). The CDR3 runs to 15 residues. Unmatched junction bases numbered 6, after V lost 5 bases and J lost 4 bases. CDR3 sequence: CASSQGGQGYNEQFF. For the CDR3, the DNA is TGTGCCAGCAGCCAGGGGGGACAGGGTTACAATGAGCAGTTCTTC.

This clonotype was seen many times. This chain joins TRBV6-1 and TRBJ2-7; tentatively, D is TRBD2 (6 bases). V was pared by 3 bases and J by 6 bases, with 18 bases between. This CDR3 is 15 amino acids long. Germline V lookup: CDR1 MNHNS, CDR2 SASEGT. CDR3 sequence (DNA): TGTGCCAGCAGTGACGTTCCGAACGGGGGAGCCGAGCAGTACTTC. Encoded protein: CASSDVPNGGAEQYF.

This clonotype was counted a single time. This chain links TRBV20-1 with TRBJ1-3, with a tentative D call TRBD1 (6 bases). Trimming took off 0 bases at V and 4 bases at J, with 13 bases between the two ends. Germline V gene lookup returns CDR1 DFQATT and CDR2 SNEGSKA (reference sequence). The CDR3 runs to 15 residues. CDR3: CSARDRRTDGNTIYF. As DNA, the CDR3 is TGCAGTGCTAGAGACCGAAGGACAGACGGAAACACCATATATTTT.

This clonotype was seen more than once but under ten times. V usage is TRBV7-9 and J usage is TRBJ2-1, with 11 bases lining up with TRBD1. Near its end, the DNA agrees better with TRBJ2-5, so the J call may be wrong. Germline-derived CDR1 and CDR2 are SEHNR and FQNEAQ (reference sequence). CDR3 length: 16 amino acids. CDR3 coding DNA: TGTGCCAGCAGCTTAACTGGACAGGGGGCCGGGGAGACCCAGTACTTC. Translated: CASSLTGQGAGETQYF.

This clonotype appeared a few times. V gene TRBV19 combines with J gene TRBJ2-3; D possibly uses TRBD1 or TRBD2 (5 bases each). V was clipped by 6 bases and J by 6 bases, with 16 bases between them. This CDR3 is 14 amino acids long. Germline V gene data show CDR1 as LNHDA and CDR2 as SQIVND (reference sequence). The CDR3 sequence: CASSPGRLRDTQYF. CDR3 in DNA: TGTGCCAGTAGCCCGGGACGGTTACGGGATACGCAGTATTTT. Together with reference TRBV19 and TRBJ2-3, the CDR3 gives the full variable domain: DGGITQSPKYLFRKEGQNVTLSCEQNLNHDAMYWYRQDPGQGLRLIYYSQIVNDFQKGDIAEGYSVSREKKESFPLTVTSAQKNPTAFYLCASSPGRLRDTQYFGPGTRLTVL.

This clonotype was counted between two and nine times. This clone may be a read error of a much larger clone one base away. V and J are TRBV9 and TRBJ1-2; TRBD1 aligns across 11 bases. This CDR3 has 15 amino acids. Germline loops: CDR1 SGDLS, CDR2 YYNGEE. The CDR3 is CASSVEGQGGYGCTF. The CDR3 nucleotides read TGTGCCAGCAGCGTAGAGGGACAGGGGGGCTATGGCTGCACCTTC.

This chain uses TRBV15 with TRBJ2-1; TRBD2 might be the D (6 bases). The germline V gene encodes CDR1 LNHNV and CDR2 YYDKDF (reference sequence). The V gene lost 8 bases and the J gene lost 3 bases, with 8 bases spanning the gap. This CDR3 has 12 amino acids. The CDR3 protein is CATGTVYNEQFF. The CDR3, as DNA: TGTGCCACCGGGACTGTCTACAATGAGCAGTTCTTC.

Ten or more counts support this clonotype. V gene TRBV13 combines with J gene TRBJ2-3; D is undetermined. The ends were cut back, 5 bases at V and 0 bases at J, with 3 bases in the middle. The CDR3 spans 12 residues. Germline-derived CDR1 and CDR2 are PRHDT and FYEKMQ (reference sequence). This CDR3 is CASSRSTDTQYF. DNA of the CDR3: TGTGCCAGCAGCCGGAGCACAGATACGCAGTATTTT.

This clonotype was observed many times. This chain links TRBV28 with TRBJ2-4; perhaps D is TRBD1 or TRBD2 (5 bases each). The CDR3 length is 15 residues. V dropped 5 bases and J dropped 8 bases, with 19 bases sitting between them. Germline V CDR1 and CDR2: MDHEN, SYDVKM. The CDR3 DNA is TGTGCCAGCAGTCTCCGGGCACTAGGGACGCACATTCAGTACTTC. Its protein is CASSLRALGTHIQYF.

The sample holds many counts of this clonotype. The rearrangement links TRBV20-1 to TRBJ2-2; 16 nucleotides line up with TRBD2. Germline CDR1 is DFQATT and CDR2 is SNEGSKA (reference sequence). This CDR3 is built from 19 residues. V was clipped by 6 bases and J by 3 bases; unmatched bases: 13. The CDR3 reads CSALPGLAGGQWDTGELFF. Here the CDR3 DNA reads TGCAGTGCGCTCCCGGGACTAGCGGGAGGGCAATGGGACACCGGGGAGCTGTTTTTT.

The chain employs TRBV6-1 and TRBJ2-2; TRBD2 might be the D (7 bases). Germline assignment: CDR1 MNHNS and CDR2 SASEGT. V was trimmed by 8 bases and J by 5 bases, leaving 18 bases between them. The CDR3 extends over 15 amino acids. The chain's CDR3 is CASARGGAQTGELFF. The DNA of the CDR3 is TGTGCCAGCGCTAGGGGGGGCGCGCAAACCGGGGAGCTGTTTTTT.